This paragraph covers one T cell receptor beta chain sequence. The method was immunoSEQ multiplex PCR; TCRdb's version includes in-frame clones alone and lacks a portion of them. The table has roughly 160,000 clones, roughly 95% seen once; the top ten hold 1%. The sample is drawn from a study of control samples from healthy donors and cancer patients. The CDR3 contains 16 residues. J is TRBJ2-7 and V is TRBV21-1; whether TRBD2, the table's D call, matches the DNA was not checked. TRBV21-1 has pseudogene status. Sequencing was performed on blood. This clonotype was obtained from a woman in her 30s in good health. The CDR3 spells CASSKRVRVDSYEQYF. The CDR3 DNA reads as TGTGCCAGCAGCAAGAGGGTACGGGTAGACTCCTACGAGCAGTACTTC.